The 7 T cell receptor beta chains below all came from one sample that was sequenced in a study of T cell responses to AZD1222 COVID-19 vaccine. Measured with immunoSEQ multiplex PCR; TCRdb has only the in-frame clones, and not every one. The repertoire consists of 120,000 to 150,000 clones, with approximately 90% occurring once and the leading ten covering about 15%. Sequencing was performed on peripheral blood, taken on day 0 of AZD1222 vaccination. Receptors were obtained from an adult in good health.

CDR3 in amino acids: CASSQVGSPNSPLHF. The CDR3 nucleotides read TGTGCCAGCAGCCAAGTCGGCAGTCCTAATTCACCCCTCCACTTT. This chain joins TRBV3-1 (or the pseudogene TRBV3-2) and TRBJ1-6, with D unresolved. The germline CDR1 and CDR2 sequences are LGHDT and YNNKEL (reference sequence). With 1 base removed from V and 6 bases from J, the gap between germline ends came to 10 bases. The CDR3 has 15 residues.

The rearrangement links TRBV18 to TRBJ1-6, with 7 bases aligning to TRBD1. CDR1 and CDR2 (germline): KGHSH, LQKENI. The CDR3 covers 16 residues. The V segment lost 3 bases and the J segment 6 bases; nucleotides outside the gene matches: 8. CDR3 region: CASSPNGQVPNSPLHF. For the CDR3, the DNA is TGTGCCAGCTCACCCAACGGACAGGTGCCTAATTCACCCCTCCACTTT.

This clone was observed a handful of times. The chain has TRBV2 and TRBJ2-7; 7 bases are a match to TRBD1. V shed 4 bases, J shed 3 bases, and the junction held 3 bases outside the gene matches. The CDR3 has 13 amino acids. CDR1 is SNHLY, CDR2 FYNNEI, per germline. CDR3: CASSARQGYEQYF. In DNA form, the CDR3 reads TGTGCCAGCAGTGCCCGACAGGGCTACGAGCAGTACTTC.

The chain has TRBV18 and TRBJ1-1; a weak D match, TRBD1 (5 bases). CDR3 length: 14 amino acids. Germline CDR1 and CDR2: KGHSH and LQKENI. V was clipped by 1 base and J by 4 bases, with 10 bases between them. The CDR3 region is CASSPRAGGTEAFF. The CDR3 nucleotides are TGTGCCAGCTCACCACGAGCCGGGGGCACTGAAGCTTTCTTT.

A few counts support this clone. This chain joins TRBV7-2 and TRBJ2-1, with D uncertain. V dropped 4 bases and J dropped 1 base, with 11 bases sitting between them. CDR1 and CDR2 from the germline V gene are SGHTA and FQGNSA. This CDR3 has 15 amino acids. The CDR3 here is CASSSMDGSYNEQFF. The CDR3 DNA reads as TGTGCCAGCAGCTCAATGGACGGATCCTACAATGAGCAGTTCTTC.

The J gene is TRBJ2-2, the V gene TRBV6-1; a possible D gene is TRBD2 (5 bases). V lost 4 bases, J lost 5 bases, and 20 bases lay in between. The germline CDR1 and CDR2 sequences are MNHNS and SASEGT. The CDR3 is 17 amino acids. CDR3 sequence (DNA): TGTGCCAGCAGTGCCTCTGCCGGCGGAGGTGGGACCGGGGAGCTGTTTTTT. Translated, it gives CASSASAGGGGTGELFF.

The chain couples TRBV5-1 to TRBJ2-7, with 10 nucleotides matching TRBD2. V shed 3 bases, J shed 2 bases, and the junction held 8 bases outside the gene matches. CDR1 SGHRS and CDR2 YFSETQ come from the germline V gene. The CDR3 loop spans 16 amino acids. Here the CDR3 reads CASSSPASGGAYEQYF. Written as DNA, the CDR3 is TGCGCCAGCAGCTCCCCCGCCAGCGGGGGGGCCTACGAGCAGTACTTC.